Listed here are 32 T cell receptor beta chains from one sample, sequenced in a study of breast tumors, draining lymph nodes, adjacent tissues. TCRdb reprocessed the multiplex PCR reads via MiXCR and lists one record per CDR3 protein. The sample includes 30,000 to 35,000 distinct CDR3 sequences, approximately 57% seen only once; the top ten take 18%. Sequenced: breast tumor tissue. These receptors originate from a female donor with breast cancer. Some clones in this sample may be carry-over from other donors' samples.

The genes are TRBV14 and TRBJ2-1; 7 positions agree with TRBD1. CDR3 length: 12 residues. V was clipped by 4 bases and J by 9 bases; unmatched bases: 3. Per germline, CDR1 SGHDN and CDR2 FVKESK. Here the CDR3 reads CASSRQGVEQFF. CDR3 in DNA: TGTGCCAGCAGCCGACAGGGAGTTGAGCAGTTCTTC.

J is TRBJ2-2 and V is TRBV7-9, with no clear D. CDR1 SEHNR and CDR2 FQNEAQ come from the germline V gene (reference sequence). Deletions cut 1 base from V and 7 bases from J, with 10 bases between. This CDR3 has 14 amino acids. Here the CDR3 reads CASSLVGHGGELFF. In nucleotides, the CDR3 is TGTGCCAGCAGCTTAGTCGGGCATGGCGGGGAGCTGTTTTTT.

This clonotype was seen a handful of times. The V gene is TRBV2, the J gene TRBJ1-6; unclear D gene. Germline CDR1 reads SNHLY; CDR2 reads FYNNEI. V was cut by 4 bases and J by 6 bases, with 13 bases left in between. The CDR3 extends over 15 amino acids. CDR3: CASSVFDPSNSPLHF. The CDR3 region has the DNA TGTGCCAGCAGTGTTTTTGACCCTAGTAATTCACCCCTCCACTTT. Filled out from reference TRBV2 and TRBJ1-6, the complete variable domain reads EPEVTQTPSHQVTQMGQEVILRCVPISNHLYFYWYRQILGQKVEFLVSFYNNEISEKSEIFDDQFSVERPDGSNFTLKIRSTKLEDSAMYFCASSVFDPSNSPLHFGNGTRLTVT.

In its sample, this clonotype is medium-sized. V is TRBV7-8 and J is TRBJ2-7; D assignment may be TRBD1 or TRBD2 (6 bases each). Germline CDR1 reads SGHVS; CDR2 reads FQNEAQ. V was shortened by 1 base and J by 6 bases, with 13 bases between the two germline ends. CDR3 length: 14 amino acids. In DNA form, the CDR3 reads TGTGCCAGCAGCTTAGGGGGGGCGACGACCGAGCAGTACTTC. Translation gives CASSLGGATTEQYF.

Only one count was recorded for this clonotype. This CDR3 is missing its conserved last phenylalanine or tryptophan, likely due to a read error. The J gene is TRBJ2-6, the V gene TRBV29-1, with D perhaps assigned TRBD1 or TRBD2 (5 bases each). The V gene lost 4 bases and the J gene lost 9 bases, with 13 bases spanning the gap. The germline V gene has CDR1 SQVTM and CDR2 ANQGSEA. This CDR3 contains 13 residues. This chain's CDR3 is CSVAGLANNVLTG. CDR3 nucleotide sequence: TGCAGCGTTGCAGGGCTAGCCAACAACGTCCTGACTGGC.

The J gene is TRBJ1-5, the V gene TRBV9; D is unclear. The CDR3 has 15 residues. Trimming left V 0 bases short and J 0 bases short, with 7 bases between. Germline V gene sequence: CDR1 SGDLS, CDR2 YYNGEE. The CDR3 region has the DNA TGTGCCAGCAGCGTAGATCCGGATAGCAATCAGCCCCAGCATTTT. Translating it yields CASSVDPDSNQPQHF.

The J gene is TRBJ2-3, the V gene TRBV15; 7 bases line up with TRBD1. CDR1 LNHNV and CDR2 YYDKDF come from the germline V gene (reference sequence). The CDR3 spans 14 residues. With V trimmed by 4 bases and J by 6 bases, 7 bases remained unmatched. DNA of the CDR3: TGTGCCACCAGCACCCGACAGGGAGAGGATACGCAGTATTTT. Protein: CATSTRQGEDTQYF.

In its sample, this clonotype is medium-sized. V and J are TRBV5-6 and TRBJ1-4; D is possibly TRBD1 (5 bases). Trimming shortened V by 0 bases and J by 2 bases, and 8 bases separated the two germline ends. This CDR3 has 15 amino acids. Germline V gene sequence: CDR1 SGHDT, CDR2 YYEEEE. CDR3: CASSLGGGTNEKLFF. CDR3 in DNA: TGTGCCAGCAGCTTGGGCGGGGGGACTAATGAAAAACTGTTTTTT.

The chain uses TRBV6-1 and TRBJ1-2, with 10 positions matching TRBD1. With V trimmed by 6 bases and J by 7 bases, 2 bases remained unmatched. Germline assignment: CDR1 MNHNS and CDR2 SASEGT. The CDR3 has 12 residues. CDR3 in amino acids: CASSGTGVGYTF. CDR3 nucleotide sequence: TGTGCCAGCAGCGGGACAGGGGTTGGCTACACCTTC.

V gene TRBV20-1 combines with J gene TRBJ2-5; TRBD2 matches 10 bases. The V gene's germline CDR1 is DFQATT and CDR2 SNEGSKA (reference sequence). This CDR3 is built from 16 residues. J gave up 7 bases and V 6 bases, and 17 bases lay outside the gene matches. The CDR3 sequence: CSAMPRTSGFFGTQYF. In DNA form, the CDR3 reads TGCAGTGCCATGCCCCGGACTAGCGGTTTTTTTGGGACCCAGTACTTC.

This clonotype was counted many times. The chain joins TRBV10-1 to TRBJ2-7; 7 positions agree with TRBD1. The V gene end was trimmed by 10 bases and the J gene end by 4 bases; junction bases not matched to a gene: 25. Germline-derived CDR1 and CDR2 are WNHNN and SYGVQD (reference sequence). The CDR3 sequence is 18 residues long. The CDR3 reads CAKKIKRVPGQNFYEQYF. The DNA of the CDR3 is TGCGCCAAAAAAATTAAGAGGGTACCGGGACAGAACTTTTACGAGCAGTACTTC.

This rearrangement joins TRBV20-1 to TRBJ1-2, with a tentative D call TRBD1 (5 bases). The CDR3 contains 15 residues. V lost 6 bases to trimming and J lost 0 bases, with 17 bases between them. Looked up from germline, CDR1 is DFQATT and CDR2 is SNEGSKA (reference sequence). CDR3 in amino acids: CSAGVREDANYGYTF. The CDR3, as DNA: TGCAGTGCGGGGGTTCGGGAGGACGCTAACTATGGCTACACCTTC.

In this sample, this clonotype turned up a few times. V is TRBV14 and J is TRBJ1-1; D not resolved. Germline assignment: CDR1 SGHDN and CDR2 FVKESK. This CDR3 has 13 amino acids. Trimming cost V 4 bases and J 1 base, with 7 bases left between them. Written as DNA, the CDR3 is TGTGCCAGCAGCCTATCCCAGAACACTGAAGCTTTCTTT. Its translation is CASSLSQNTEAFF.

This clonotype was seen a few times. The rearrangement links TRBV9 to TRBJ2-7; tentatively, D is TRBD1 (5 bases). V shed 4 bases and J shed 0 bases, with 14 bases lying between them. In germline, CDR1 is SGDLS, CDR2 YYNGEE. CDR3 length equals 15 residues. The CDR3 protein is CASSNGHTFSYEQYF. CDR3 in DNA: TGTGCCAGCAGCAATGGACACACATTCTCCTACGAGCAGTACTTC.

This clonotype was counted many times. This chain connects TRBV7-6 to TRBJ1-1; a possible D gene is TRBD1 (5 bases). Germline CDR1 reads SGHVS; CDR2 reads FNYEAQ. Trimming stripped 4 bases from V and 0 bases from J, with 9 bases between. The CDR3 totals 14 residues. CDR3 DNA sequence: TGTGCCAGCAGCTCGGCAGGGATGAACACTGAAGCTTTCTTT. This translates into CASSSAGMNTEAFF.

With regard to this clonotype: The germline gene is not matched at one end of the junction; a read error may be the cause. This chain uses TRBV6-6 with TRBJ1-5; 11 bases fit TRBD1. The CDR3 is 16 residues long. From germline, CDR1 is MNHNY and CDR2 SVGAGI (reference sequence). CDR3 loop: CASSPDRGLSNQPQHF. In DNA form, the CDR3 reads TGTGCTAGCAGCCCGGACAGGGGGCTTAGCAATCAGCCCCAGCATTTT.

V gene TRBV20-1 combines with J gene TRBJ2-7; 7 bases are a match to TRBD2. The CDR3 sequence is 14 residues long. CDR1 is DFQATT and CDR2 is SNEGSKA in the germline V gene (reference sequence). After removal of 5 bases from V and 0 bases from J, the junction contained 7 bases not matched to a gene. The CDR3 DNA reads as TGCAGTGCTCTTAACCGGGACTACTCCTACGAGCAGTACTTC. Translated: CSALNRDYSYEQYF.

The rearrangement links TRBV15 to TRBJ2-3; no clear D. There are 15 residues in the CDR3. CDR1 LNHNV and CDR2 YYDKDF come from the germline V gene (reference sequence). The V end lost 3 bases, the J end lost 2 bases, and 12 bases lay between the germline ends. CDR3 DNA sequence: TGTGCCACCAGCAGCTCTCGCGGTTACACAGATACGCAGTATTTT. Its protein product is CATSSSRGYTDTQYF.

The J gene is TRBJ1-2, the V gene TRBV25-1; D uncertain. V was shortened by 3 bases and J by 10 bases, with 12 bases between the two germline ends. The CDR3 contains 12 residues. The germline V gene encodes CDR1 MGHDK and CDR2 SYGVNS. CDR3 DNA sequence: TGTGCCAGCAGTGATTGGTGGCAGGTCTACACCTTC. Its translation: CASSDWWQVYTF.

The chain combines TRBV5-1 with TRBJ2-1, with TRBD1 as a possible D gene (7 bases). The CDR3 covers 16 residues. Trimming stripped 3 bases from V and 0 bases from J, with 13 bases between. Germline V lookup: CDR1 SGHRS, CDR2 YFSETQ. The CDR3 bases are TGCGCCAGCAGCTCGGAGGGGGCGGTCTCCTACAATGAGCAGTTCTTC. Amino acids: CASSSEGAVSYNEQFF.

Note on this clonotype: The germline gene is not matched at one end of the junction; a read error may be the cause. V usage is TRBV29-1 and J usage is TRBJ2-3; the D gene is possibly TRBD2 (5 bases). This CDR3 contains 13 residues. Germline V gives CDR1 SQVTM, CDR2 ANQGSEA. In nucleotides, the CDR3 is TGCAGTGTTGCGAGAGCGGTGAGAGATACGCAGTATTTT. Translating gives CSVARAVRDTQYF.

This clonotype was recorded many times. This rearrangement joins TRBV2 to TRBJ1-1; a possible D gene is TRBD1 (6 bases). The CDR3 is made up of 14 amino acids. The germline V gene has CDR1 SNHLY and CDR2 FYNNEI. The V and J ends lost 4 bases and 0 bases respectively, with 9 bases between them. The CDR3 nucleotides read TGTGCCAGCAGTGGGGGACATCTGAACACTGAAGCTTTCTTT. This sequence encodes CASSGGHLNTEAFF.

The chain combines TRBV7-8 with TRBJ1-5, with D unresolved. Trimming pared 5 bases from V and 6 bases from J, leaving 17 bases between. Germline CDR1 is SGHVS and CDR2 is FQNEAQ. This CDR3 spans 15 amino acids. CDR3 in DNA: TGTGCCAGCAGCGCTAGTGACTCCTTGGGTCAGCCCCAGCATTTT. This codes for CASSASDSLGQPQHF.

The chain uses TRBV4-1 and TRBJ1-4, with unresolved D. Germline values: CDR1 MGHRA, CDR2 YSYEKL. V dropped 2 bases and J dropped 4 bases, with 8 bases sitting between them. CDR3 size: 14 residues. CDR3 in amino acids: CASSQPAGNEKLFF. CDR3 DNA: TGCGCCAGCAGCCAACCAGCCGGTAATGAAAAACTGTTTTTT.

The rearrangement links TRBV6-5 to TRBJ1-6; 8 nucleotides agree with TRBD1. The germline V gene encodes CDR1 MNHEY and CDR2 SVGAGI. The CDR3 has 13 residues. J lost 10 bases, V lost 6 bases, and 5 bases had no gene match. The CDR3 here is CASRTGAGSPLHF. In DNA form, the CDR3 reads TGTGCCAGCAGGACAGGGGCTGGGTCACCCCTCCACTTT.

Details on this clonotype: The conserved final phenylalanine or tryptophan is absent from the CDR3, which likely points to a read error. V gene TRBV7-3 combines with J gene TRBJ2-2; a possible D gene is TRBD1 (6 bases). This CDR3 has 14 amino acids. CDR1 and CDR2 from the germline V gene are SGHTA and FQGTGA. The CDR3 DNA reads TGTGCCAGCAGCACGACAGGACCCACCCGGGAGCTGTTTCTT. The encoded protein is CASSTTGPTRELFL.

V and J are TRBV5-1 and TRBJ2-1, with D uncertain. The germline V gene encodes CDR1 SGHRS and CDR2 YFSETQ. V was cut by 4 bases and J by 5 bases, with 4 bases left in between. This CDR3 comprises 11 residues. Here the CDR3 DNA reads TGCGCCAGCAGCCCGGACAATGAGCAGTTCTTC. It specifies CASSPDNEQFF.

This clonotype showed up just a few times. The chain recombines TRBV18 with TRBJ1-1; D may be TRBD1 (5 bases). The CDR3 has 12 amino acids. From germline, CDR1 is KGHSH and CDR2 LQKENI. V was cut by 8 bases and J by 5 bases, with 12 bases left in between. The CDR3 spells CASPSGLTEAFF. The DNA of the CDR3 is TGTGCCAGCCCCTCGGGGCTTACTGAAGCTTTCTTT. The full variable domain, completed using reference TRBV18 and TRBJ1-1, is NAGVMQNPRHLVRRRGQEARLRCSPMKGHSHVYWYRQLPEEGLKFMVYLQKENIIDESGMPKERFSAEFPKEGPSILRIQQVVRGDSAAYFCASPSGLTEAFFGQGTRLTVV.

There are many counts of this clonotype. The CDR3 DNA reads as TGTGCCAGCAGTCCACAGACGAGGGGGGAGACCCAGTACTTC. Its translation: CASSPQTRGETQYF. V usage is TRBV6-5 and J usage is TRBJ2-5; D is perhaps TRBD1 (6 bases). The V gene's germline CDR1 is MNHEY and CDR2 SVGAGI. CDR3 length: 14 residues. Trimming pared 5 bases from V and 5 bases from J, leaving 15 bases between.

This clonotype was found many times. The chain carries TRBV19 and TRBJ2-3; D possibly corresponds to TRBD2 (6 bases). CDR1 and CDR2 (germline): LNHDA, SQIVND (reference sequence). V was cut by 1 base and J by 4 bases, with 6 bases left in between. The CDR3 runs to 13 residues. Here the CDR3 DNA reads TGTGCCAGTAGTATAGGGAGGGCAGATACGCAGTATTTT. It is translated as CASSIGRADTQYF. The variable domain in full, completed from reference TRBV19 and TRBJ2-3, reads DGGITQSPKYLFRKEGQNVTLSCEQNLNHDAMYWYRQDPGQGLRLIYYSQIVNDFQKGDIAEGYSVSREKKESFPLTVTSAQKNPTAFYLCASSIGRADTQYFGPGTRLTVL.

This clonotype has only one observation. This chain links TRBV20-1 with TRBJ1-5; D is undetermined. The CDR3 covers 14 residues. Germline V lookup: CDR1 DFQATT, CDR2 SNEGSKA (reference sequence). Between the trimmed V and J ends, which lost 5 bases and 1 base, there was a span of 12 bases. The CDR3 spells CSAWAPGSNQPQHF. CDR3 nucleotide sequence: TGCAGTGCTTGGGCCCCGGGGAGCAATCAGCCCCAGCATTTT.

This clonotype is large (0.1 to 1%) by share. The rearrangement links TRBV19 to TRBJ2-3; no clear D. The CDR3 runs to 13 residues. The V gene lost 3 bases and the J gene lost 4 bases, with 8 bases spanning the gap. Per the germline V gene, CDR1 is LNHDA and CDR2 is SQIVND (reference sequence). Written as DNA, the CDR3 is TGTGCCAGTAGTATCCTGCAAGCAGATACGCAGTATTTT. As protein: CASSILQADTQYF.